The 9 T cell receptor beta chains listed next were all sequenced from one sample in a study of PD-L1 blockade in urothelial cancer. Indicated time point: pretreatment peripheral blood. This table comes from immunoSEQ multiplex PCR, and its TCRdb copy is limited to in-frame clones, with some not included. The sample lists 95,000 to 100,000 clones, over 75% occurring once. This specimen consisted of PBMCs, obtained around atezolizumab (anti-PD-L1) treatment. The receptors come from a man aged 60 to 69 with urothelial cancer.

There are a few counts of this clone. The chain links TRBV10-3 to TRBJ2-7; 9 nucleotides align to TRBD2. J was trimmed by 4 bases and V by 6 bases; bases with no gene match: 16. CDR1 and CDR2 (germline): ENHRY, SYGVKD. The CDR3 covers 17 residues. CDR3 bases: TGTGCCATCAGCGACCCGGGACTAGCTCCTAACTTTTACGAGCAGTACTTC. It yields the protein CAISDPGLAPNFYEQYF.

The chain combines TRBV7-3 with TRBJ2-3; 8 bases match TRBD2. V trimming: 5 bases; J trimming: 1 base; junction bases outside the gene matches: 5. Looked up from germline, CDR1 is SGHTA and CDR2 is FQGTGA. The CDR3 sequence is 15 residues long. CDR3 sequence: CASSRGGRGTDTQYF. The CDR3, as DNA: TGTGCCAGCAGCCGGGGGGGCAGGGGCACAGATACGCAGTATTTT.

This sequence joins TRBV19 and TRBJ1-1; no clear D gene. The germline V gene has CDR1 LNHDA and CDR2 SQIVND (reference sequence). V gave up 3 bases and J gave up 6 bases, with 8 bases separating them. There are 12 residues in the CDR3. CDR3 nucleotides: TGTGCCAGTAGTATTCCTAATTCTGAAGCTTTCTTT. Its protein product is CASSIPNSEAFF.

The chain is built from TRBV4-2 and TRBJ1-4, with 10 bases fitting TRBD1. Germline V gene lookup returns CDR1 LGHNA and CDR2 YNFKEQ. Germline trimming cut 4 bases from V and 0 bases from J; bases unmatched to any gene: 5. The CDR3 has 17 amino acids. DNA of the CDR3: TGTGCCAGCAGCCCCCAAGGGACAGGGGCAACTAATGAAAAACTGTTTTTT. Encoded protein: CASSPQGTGATNEKLFF.

This chain links TRBV19 with TRBJ2-7; 7 bases match TRBD1. The V segment lost 6 bases and the J segment 0 bases; nucleotides outside the gene matches: 5. Germline CDR1 and CDR2: LNHDA and SQIVND (reference sequence). CDR3 length equals 14 residues. CDR3 in amino acids: CASRPRQGSYEQYF. CDR3 DNA sequence: TGTGCCAGTAGACCTCGACAGGGCTCCTACGAGCAGTACTTC.

This sequence joins TRBV2 and TRBJ2-5, with 9 bases identical to TRBD2. J was trimmed by 5 bases and V by 4 bases; bases with no gene match: 8. The CDR3 has 15 residues. The V gene's germline CDR1 is SNHLY and CDR2 FYNNEI. The CDR3 sequence: CASSVPSGTSETQYF. The CDR3 DNA follows: TGTGCCAGCAGTGTCCCTAGCGGGACTTCTGAGACCCAGTACTTC.

This sequence joins TRBV5-4 and TRBJ2-7; 12 bases map to TRBD1. Germline trimming cut 5 bases from V and 5 bases from J; bases unmatched to any gene: 5. The CDR3 is made up of 14 amino acids. The germline V gene encodes CDR1 SGHNT and CDR2 YYREEE (reference sequence). The CDR3 bases are TGTGCCAGCAGTTCCCGGGACAGGGGGCACGAGCAGTACTTC. Protein: CASSSRDRGHEQYF.

The chain carries TRBV28 and TRBJ1-4, with 10 bases aligning to TRBD1. This CDR3 is built from 15 residues. Looked up from germline, CDR1 is MDHEN and CDR2 is SYDVKM. With V trimmed by 5 bases and J by 6 bases, 6 bases remained unmatched. CDR3: CASSQGGTGDEKLFF. CDR3 sequence (DNA): TGTGCCAGCAGTCAGGGGGGGACAGGGGATGAAAAACTGTTTTTT.

The rearrangement joins TRBV11-2 to TRBJ1-2, with TRBD1 matching 7 bases. The trim removed 2 bases at V and 4 bases at J, leaving 4 bases unmatched. Germline V lookup: CDR1 SGHAT, CDR2 FQNNGV. The CDR3 contains 14 residues. CDR3 protein: CASSLSDRSYGYTF. The CDR3 DNA is TGTGCCAGCAGCTTATCGGACAGGAGCTATGGCTACACCTTC.